This T cell receptor (beta chain) originates from a study of control samples from healthy donors and cancer patients (dated by TCRdb to 2020 to 2021). As encoded in the germline V gene (reference sequence), CDR1 is SSHAT while CDR2 is FNYEAQ. The junction carries 9 bases between V and J, which are trimmed by 0 bases and 4 bases respectively. CDR3 length: 15 amino acids, cysteine to phenylalanine. The DNA shown is the 45-base CDR3, in frame from base 1. To prepare the library, the immunoSEQ multiplex PCR assay was applied. TCRdb holds this immuneACCESS table with in-frame rearrangements only. Some clones are missing; in checked studies, unresolved V genes explain under half, and the rest has no known cause. Present in this sample are about 190,000 clones, roughly nine tenths of which were seen just once. Around 1.9% of the sample lies in the top ten. A remark on this clone: This receptor's antigen is unknown. The sample holds no much larger clone one base away, and base qualities are not on file.

The sequence links TRBV7-7 to TRBJ2-2, and TRBD1 may be the D gene, going by 6 matching bases. This TCR was recovered from a young man in good health. Material for sequencing was blood. The DNA reads as follows: TGTGCCAGCAGCTTAGCCCAGGGGTTCACCGGGGAGCTGTTTTTT. Its product reads: CASSLAQGFTGELFF.